This T cell receptor beta chain appears in the sequencing data of a study of T cell changes during pregnancy in multiple sclerosis. Germline CDR1 SGHDN, CDR2 FVKESK. The CDR3 runs 14 residues. After removal of 6 bases from V and 6 bases from J, the junction contained 9 bases not matched to a gene. The protocol was immunoSEQ multiplex PCR, while the TCRdb copy is restricted to in-frame clones and leaves out a portion. The sample holds tens of thousands of clones, roughly nine tenths seen once. Sequencing was performed on CD8+ T cells from peripheral blood mononuclear cells, taken after pregnancy. This clonotype was sampled from a female donor with multiple sclerosis, enrolled in a pregnancy study. This chain connects TRBV14 to TRBJ2-7, with 9 bases identical to TRBD1. CDR3 DNA: TGTGCCAGCAGTTTTACCGGGACAGGGAGCGAGCAGTACTTC. Residues: CASSFTGTGSEQYF. The variable domain in full, with the rest retrieved from reference TRBV14 and TRBJ2-7, is EAGVTQFPSHSVIEKGQTVTLRCDPISGHDNLYWYRRVMGKEIKFLLHFVKESKQDESGMPNNRFLAERTGGTYSTLKVQPAELEDSGVYFCASSFTGTGSEQYFGPGTRLTVT.